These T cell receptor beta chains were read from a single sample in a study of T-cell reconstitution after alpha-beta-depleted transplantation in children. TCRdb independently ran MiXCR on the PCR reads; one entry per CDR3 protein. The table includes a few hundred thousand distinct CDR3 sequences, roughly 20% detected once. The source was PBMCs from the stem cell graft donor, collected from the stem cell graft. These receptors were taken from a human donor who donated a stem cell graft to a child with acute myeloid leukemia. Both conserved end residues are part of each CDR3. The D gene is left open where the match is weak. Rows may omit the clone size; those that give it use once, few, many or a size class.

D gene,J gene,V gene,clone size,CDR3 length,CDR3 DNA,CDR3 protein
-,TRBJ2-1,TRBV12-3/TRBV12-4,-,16,TGTGCCAGCTGGCTTCCGGGCAGGGATGCTTACAATGAGCAGTTCTTC,CASWLPGRDAYNEQFF
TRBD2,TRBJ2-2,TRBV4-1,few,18,TGCGCCAGCAGCCAAACTGTGCTAGCGGGAGCCAACACCGGGGAGCTGTTTTTT,CASSQTVLAGANTGELFF
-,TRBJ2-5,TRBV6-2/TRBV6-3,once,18,TGTGCCAGCAGCTACCCCCCCCGACGGGACGCTCTTCAAGAGACCCAGTACTTC,CASSYPPRRDALQETQYF
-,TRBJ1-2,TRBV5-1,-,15,TGCGCCAGCAGCACAAAACAGGGAGTTAGCTATGGCTACACCTTC,CASSTKQGVSYGYTF
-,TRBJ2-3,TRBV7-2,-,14,TGTGCCAGCAGCTTAGCGGCGGACACAGATACGCAGTATTTT,CASSLAADTDTQYF
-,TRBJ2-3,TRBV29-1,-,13,TGCAGCGTTGAAAGAGGGACCACAGATACGCAGTATTTT,CSVERGTTDTQYF
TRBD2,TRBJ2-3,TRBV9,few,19,TGTGCCAGCAGCGTCCGTGGCGGGAGGGCCAACATGATCACAGATACGCAGTATTTT,CASSVRGGRANMITDTQYF
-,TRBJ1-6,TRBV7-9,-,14,TGTGCCAGCAGCCTGGTAGGGAATAATTCACCCCTCCACTTT,CASSLVGNNSPLHF
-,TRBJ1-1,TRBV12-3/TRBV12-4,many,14,TGTGCCAGCAGTCCACAGGGCATGAACACTGAAGCTTTCTTT,CASSPQGMNTEAFF
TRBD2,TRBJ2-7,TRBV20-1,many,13,TGCAGTGGCCGAGTAGCGGGAGTGGGGGAGCAGTACTTC,CSGRVAGVGEQYF
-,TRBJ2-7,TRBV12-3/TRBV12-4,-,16,TGTGCCAGCAGTTTTGGGACCCTGGCGAGCTCCTACGAGCAGTACTTC,CASSFGTLASSYEQYF
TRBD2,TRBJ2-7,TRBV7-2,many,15,TGTGCCAGCAGCTTAGCTAGCGGGAGGGCCAGCGAGCAGTACTTC,CASSLASGRASEQYF
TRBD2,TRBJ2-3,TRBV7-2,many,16,TGTGCCAGCAGCACGCAGAGCGGGAGCTTGACAGATACGCAGTATTTT,CASSTQSGSLTDTQYF
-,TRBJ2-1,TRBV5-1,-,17,TGCGCCAGCGAATTCGGGTTAGCGGTTAATTCCTACAATGAGCAGTTCTTC,CASEFGLAVNSYNEQFF
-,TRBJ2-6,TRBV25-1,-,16,TGTGCCAGCAGTGAAGTAAGACATACTGGGGCCAACGTCCTGACTTTC,CASSEVRHTGANVLTF
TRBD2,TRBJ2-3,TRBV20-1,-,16,TGCAGTGCGCAACTAGCGGGAGTCCTTACCACAGATACGCAGTATTTT,CSAQLAGVLTTDTQYF
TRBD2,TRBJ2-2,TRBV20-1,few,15,TGCAGTGCTAGGGCAAGAGCGGGAGTTCCCGGGGAGCTGTTTTTT,CSARARAGVPGELFF
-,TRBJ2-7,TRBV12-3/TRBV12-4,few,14,TGTGCCAGCAGTTTTGGGGGGGCCTCCTACGAGCAGTACTTC,CASSFGGASYEQYF
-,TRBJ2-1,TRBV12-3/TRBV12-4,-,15,TGTGCCAGCAGTTTAGTGGCGGGTGGAGCGAATGAGCAGTTCTTC,CASSLVAGGANEQFF
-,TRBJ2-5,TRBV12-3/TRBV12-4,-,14,TGTGCCAGCAGTCCTTTACTTGGGGATGGGCCCCAGTACTTC,CASSPLLGDGPQYF
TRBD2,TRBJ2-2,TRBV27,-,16,TGTGCCAGCAGTCCGTTAGCGGGAGGGCCTATCGGGGAGCTGTTTTTT,CASSPLAGGPIGELFF
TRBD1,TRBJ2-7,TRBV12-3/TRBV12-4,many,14,TGTGCCAGCAGTTGGACAGGGGGTACCTACGAGCAGTACTTC,CASSWTGGTYEQYF
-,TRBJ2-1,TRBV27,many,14,TGTGCCAGTACAAACCTCCCTATCTACAATGAGCAGTTCTTC,CASTNLPIYNEQFF
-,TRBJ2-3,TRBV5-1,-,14,TGCGCCAGCAGCGCCCGACCAGACAAGGATACGCAGTATTTT,CASSARPDKDTQYF
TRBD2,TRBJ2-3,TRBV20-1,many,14,TGCAGTGCTAGGTCTAGCGGTAACACAGATACGCAGTATTTT,CSARSSGNTDTQYF
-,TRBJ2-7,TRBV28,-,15,TGTGCCAGCAGCACCGACAGGAACATTCGGGGGGAGCAGTACTTC,CASSTDRNIRGEQYF
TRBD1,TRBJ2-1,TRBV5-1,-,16,TGCGCCAGCAGCTTGGCCCGGGACAGTGTCTACAATGAGCAGTTCTTC,CASSLARDSVYNEQFF
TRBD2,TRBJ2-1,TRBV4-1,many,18,TGCGCCAGCAGCCAAGAACGACGAGGGCTAGCGGGTTTCAGTGAGCAGTTCTTC,CASSQERRGLAGFSEQFF